The 31 T cell receptor beta chains below all came from one sample that was sequenced in a study of T cell responses to AZD1222 COVID-19 vaccine. Assay used: immunoSEQ multiplex PCR; TCRdb lists only in-frame clones, some missing. The sample shows about 140,000 clones, approximately 90% of them seen only once. The starting material was peripheral blood, obtained on day 0 of AZD1222 vaccination. The receptors shown here come from an adult in good health.

The chain joins TRBV19 to TRBJ1-6; D is uncertain. Germline assignment: CDR1 LNHDA and CDR2 SQIVND (reference sequence). V lost 3 bases and J 0 bases, leaving 9 bases between the germline ends. The CDR3 length is 16 residues. The CDR3: CASSMRGSSYNSPLHF. CDR3 in DNA: TGTGCCAGTAGTATGAGAGGGAGCTCCTATAATTCACCCCTCCACTTT.

The J gene is TRBJ1-5, the V gene TRBV6-5, with no clear D. The CDR3 is 13 residues long. The V and J ends lost 0 bases and 5 bases respectively, with 5 bases between them. Germline loops: CDR1 MNHEY, CDR2 SVGAGI. Here the CDR3 reads CASSYSRYQPQHF. The CDR3 region has the DNA TGTGCCAGCAGTTACTCCCGCTATCAGCCCCAGCATTTT.

The rearrangement joins TRBV2 to TRBJ2-5; the match to TRBD1 covers 8 bases. In germline, CDR1 is SNHLY, CDR2 FYNNEI. The CDR3 loop spans 12 amino acids. V dropped 4 bases and J dropped 5; count of bases not matched to a gene: 0. CDR3: CASSGTGETQYF. The CDR3 nucleotides are TGTGCCAGCAGTGGGACAGGGGAGACCCAGTACTTC.

The V gene is TRBV3-1 (or the pseudogene TRBV3-2), the J gene TRBJ2-2, with D unresolved. Germline CDR1 reads LGHDT; CDR2 reads YNNKEL (reference sequence). This CDR3 has 20 amino acids. V gave up 1 base and J gave up 1 base, with 22 bases separating them. The CDR3 loop reads CASSQVFDLFGRQNTGELFF. Written as DNA, the CDR3 is TGTGCCAGCAGCCAAGTCTTTGACCTGTTCGGACGGCAGAACACCGGGGAGCTGTTTTTT.

V usage is TRBV3-1 (or the pseudogene TRBV3-2) and J usage is TRBJ2-7; D may be TRBD2 (7 bases). The CDR3 sequence is 13 residues long. Germline loops: CDR1 LGHDT, CDR2 YNNKEL (reference sequence). The germline V and J ends were trimmed by 2 bases and 6 bases, with 11 bases remaining between them. The CDR3 reads CASSQSGEGEQYF. The CDR3 DNA reads TGTGCCAGCAGCCAATCAGGGGAGGGCGAGCAGTACTTC.

The chain has TRBV7-8 and TRBJ1-1, with a possible D match to TRBD1 (5 bases). The ends were cut back, 4 bases at V and 7 bases at J, with 10 bases in the middle. Per the germline V gene, CDR1 is SGHVS and CDR2 is FQNEAQ. This CDR3 spans 12 amino acids. The CDR3 loop reads CASSSGTDEAFF. Here the CDR3 DNA reads TGTGCCAGCAGCTCGGGGACGGATGAAGCTTTCTTT.

This chain connects TRBV28 to TRBJ2-7; D is unclear. The CDR3 is made up of 16 amino acids. Between the trimmed V and J ends, which lost 5 bases and 3 bases, there was a span of 20 bases. Germline V gives CDR1 MDHEN, CDR2 SYDVKM. The CDR3 DNA reads as TGTGCCAGCAGTATCAAAACCGGACGGCTAATCTACGAGCAGTACTTC. Its translation: CASSIKTGRLIYEQYF.

This sequence joins TRBV15 and TRBJ1-5; tentative D call: TRBD1 (5 bases). V dropped 7 bases and J dropped 7 bases, with 20 bases sitting between them. This CDR3 has 15 amino acids. In germline, CDR1 is LNHNV, CDR2 YYDKDF (reference sequence). CDR3 amino acids: CATTAEWGGIQPQHF. The DNA for the CDR3 is TGTGCCACCACCGCAGAATGGGGGGGAATACAGCCCCAGCATTTT.

The V gene is TRBV9, the J gene TRBJ2-7; D call uncertain. CDR1 and CDR2 (germline): SGDLS, YYNGEE. The CDR3 runs to 14 residues. The V end lost 4 bases, the J end lost 6 bases, and 17 bases lay between the germline ends. DNA for the CDR3: TGTGCCAGCAGCCTTCGATCGGACGCCGTCGAGCAGTACTTC. Its translation: CASSLRSDAVEQYF.

The CDR3 sequence is CASSLRGRELDTQYF. The CDR3 DNA sequence: TGCGCCAGCAGCTTACGCGGGAGGGAATTAGATACGCAGTATTTT. This rearrangement joins TRBV5-1 to TRBJ2-3; 9 bases align to TRBD2. This CDR3 is built from 15 residues. V lost 2 bases, J lost 5 bases, and 6 bases stayed unmatched. Germline lookup yields CDR1 SGHRS and CDR2 YFSETQ.

The chain has TRBV6-2 or TRBV6-3 and TRBJ2-3, with D possibly matching TRBD2 (6 bases). Trimming removed 3 bases at V and 5 bases at J, with 15 bases between. The CDR3 is 15 amino acids. CDR1 and CDR2 from the germline V gene are MNHEY and SVGEGT. CDR3 in amino acids: CASSYRAEGIDTQYF. The DNA of the CDR3 is TGTGCCAGCAGTTATCGAGCGGAGGGGATAGATACGCAGTATTTT.

The chain uses TRBV4-1 and TRBJ2-7; the match to TRBD2 covers 9 bases. CDR1 and CDR2 (germline): MGHRA, YSYEKL. The V gene end was trimmed by 4 bases and the J gene end by 1 base; junction bases not matched to a gene: 8. CDR3 length equals 16 residues. CDR3 amino acids: CASSRLTSGLSYEQYF. CDR3 sequence (DNA): TGCGCCAGCAGCCGCCTGACTAGCGGTTTATCCTACGAGCAGTACTTC.

This chain links TRBV18 with TRBJ1-1, with TRBD1 as a possible D gene (6 bases). Germline V gene lookup returns CDR1 KGHSH and CDR2 LQKENI. Trimming took off 1 base at V and 1 base at J, with 13 bases between the two ends. The CDR3 length is 16 residues. The CDR3 is CASSPLDGTSNTEAFF. The DNA for the CDR3 is TGTGCCAGCTCACCACTCGACGGGACATCGAACACTGAAGCTTTCTTT. The full variable domain, rest sourced from reference TRBV18 and TRBJ1-1, is NAGVMQNPRHLVRRRGQEARLRCSPMKGHSHVYWYRQLPEEGLKFMVYLQKENIIDESGMPKERFSAEFPKEGPSILRIQQVVRGDSAAYFCASSPLDGTSNTEAFFGQGTRLTVV.

The rearrangement links TRBV28 to TRBJ2-7, with 7 positions matching TRBD1. Germline V gene lookup returns CDR1 MDHEN and CDR2 SYDVKM. After removal of 8 bases from V and 4 bases from J, the junction contained 11 bases not matched to a gene. The CDR3 length is 14 residues. CDR3 region: CASRLGDRAYEQYF. CDR3 nucleotides: TGTGCCAGCCGTCTCGGGGACAGAGCTTACGAGCAGTACTTC. Supplemented by reference TRBV28 and TRBJ2-7, the full variable domain reads DVKVTQSSRYLVKRTGEKVFLECVQDMDHENMFWYRQDPGLGLRLIYFSYDVKMKEKGDIPEGYSVSREKKERFSLILESASTNQTSMYLCASRLGDRAYEQYFGPGTRLTVT.

The chain employs TRBV25-1 and TRBJ2-7, with 11 bases fitting TRBD2. Germline-derived CDR1 and CDR2 are MGHDK and SYGVNS. The CDR3 contains 16 residues. The ends lost 1 base at V and 3 bases at J; junction bases unmatched: 5. CDR3 nucleotide sequence: TGTGCCAGCAGTGAATTACCGACTAGCGGGAACTACGAGCAGTACTTC. Its translation: CASSELPTSGNYEQYF.

The V and J genes are TRBV6-5 and TRBJ1-4; D gene ambiguous. Germline CDR1 is MNHEY and CDR2 is SVGAGI. Trimming removed 4 bases at V and 4 bases at J, with 13 bases between. This CDR3 is built from 15 residues. The chain's CDR3 is CASSSPGLSNEKLFF. The CDR3 region has the DNA TGTGCCAGCAGTTCCCCGGGGTTGAGTAATGAAAAACTGTTTTTT.

J is TRBJ1-3 and V is TRBV7-8, with D unresolved. Trimming shortened V by 3 bases and J by 2 bases, and 11 bases separated the two germline ends. The germline V gene has CDR1 SGHVS and CDR2 FQNEAQ. The CDR3 has 15 amino acids. In DNA form, the CDR3 reads TGTGCCAGCAGCTTGTCCCGGAGTACTGGAAACACCATATATTTT. It specifies CASSLSRSTGNTIYF.

This chain uses TRBV11-2 with TRBJ2-1; a possible D gene is TRBD1 (6 bases). Per germline, CDR1 SGHAT and CDR2 FQNNGV. The CDR3 loop spans 17 amino acids. V gave up 1 base and J gave up 2 bases, with 15 bases separating them. CDR3 loop: CASSLGFRTDAYNEQFF. CDR3 DNA sequence: TGTGCCAGCAGCTTAGGATTTCGGACAGACGCCTACAATGAGCAGTTCTTC.

This chain links TRBV13 with TRBJ1-6; the D is unclear. V was shortened by 5 bases and J by 8 bases, with 16 bases between the two germline ends. CDR3 length: 15 amino acids. Germline CDR1 PRHDT, CDR2 FYEKMQ (reference sequence). Written as DNA, the CDR3 is TGTGCCAGCAGCCCCCCGGATGCAGTTTATTCACCCCTCCACTTT. Translated, it gives CASSPPDAVYSPLHF.

The rearrangement links TRBV5-1 to TRBJ2-7; the match to TRBD1 covers 7 bases. With 0 bases clipped from V and 1 base from J, the junction kept 7 bases outside the gene matches. The germline V gene has CDR1 SGHRS and CDR2 YFSETQ. This CDR3 spans 16 amino acids. The CDR3 region has the DNA TGCGCCAGCAGCTTGGACGGGACAGCCCTTTCCTACGAGCAGTACTTC. This translates into CASSLDGTALSYEQYF.

The chain couples TRBV20-1 to TRBJ1-1; D is uncertain. The germline CDR1 and CDR2 sequences are DFQATT and SNEGSKA (reference sequence). V gave up 3 bases and J gave up 8 bases, with 10 bases separating them. The CDR3 consists of 11 residues. CDR3 sequence (DNA): TGCAGTGCTAGGGCTACAGTGGAAGCTTTCTTT. Protein: CSARATVEAFF.

The chain links TRBV5-8 to TRBJ1-1; D unclear. The germline V and J ends were trimmed by 4 bases and 3 bases, with 7 bases remaining between them. The CDR3 has 12 residues. Germline V gene lookup returns CDR1 SGHTS and CDR2 YDEGEE. This chain's CDR3 is CASSLGHTEAFF. The CDR3 nucleotides read TGTGCCAGCAGCCTCGGTCACACTGAAGCTTTCTTT.

The chain uses TRBV5-4 and TRBJ2-7, with 10 bases fitting TRBD2. The germline V gene encodes CDR1 SGHNT and CDR2 YYREEE (reference sequence). The CDR3 spans 13 residues. The J segment lost 7 bases and the V segment lost 10 bases, leaving 11 bases of the junction unmatched. The chain's CDR3 is CASRTSGLGEQYF. CDR3 coding DNA: TGTGCCTCAAGGACTAGCGGCCTGGGGGAGCAGTACTTC.

V and J are TRBV27 and TRBJ2-5; 7 bases match TRBD1. The trim removed 5 bases at V and 2 bases at J, leaving 5 bases unmatched. The CDR3 is 14 residues long. Germline V lookup: CDR1 MNHEY, CDR2 SMNVEV (reference sequence). The CDR3 here is CASSTGTVQETQYF. The CDR3 nucleotides are TGTGCCAGCAGTACAGGGACAGTACAAGAGACCCAGTACTTC.

The chain is built from TRBV12-5 and TRBJ1-2; no definite D call. Germline CDR1 and CDR2: LGHNT and FRNRAP. There are 12 residues in the CDR3. Trimming left V 1 base short and J 6 bases short, with 6 bases between. In nucleotides, the CDR3 is TGTGCTAGTGGTTTGGGGCAGAATGGCTACACCTTC. Amino acids: CASGLGQNGYTF.

This clone has just one count. V gene TRBV6-1 combines with J gene TRBJ1-2; a possible D gene is TRBD1 (5 bases). This CDR3 has 16 residues. Germline values: CDR1 MNHNS, CDR2 SASEGT. V was cut by 2 bases and J by 6 bases, with 19 bases left in between. The CDR3 protein is CASSEPARVGSDGYTF. In DNA form, the CDR3 reads TGTGCCAGCAGTGAACCCGCCAGGGTGGGCTCCGATGGCTACACCTTC.

This CDR3 reads CASSLRSPYYGYTF. The CDR3, as DNA: TGTGCCAGCAGCCTCAGGTCCCCTTACTATGGCTACACCTTC. The chain couples TRBV14 to TRBJ1-2; D remains ambiguous. Germline CDR1 SGHDN, CDR2 FVKESK. V lost 4 bases and J 3 bases, leaving 12 bases between the germline ends. This CDR3 has 14 residues. Full variable domain (missing parts from reference TRBV14 and TRBJ1-2): EAGVTQFPSHSVIEKGQTVTLRCDPISGHDNLYWYRRVMGKEIKFLLHFVKESKQDESGMPNNRFLAERTGGTYSTLKVQPAELEDSGVYFCASSLRSPYYGYTFGSGTRLTVV.

This clone was recorded a few times. The chain employs TRBV2 and TRBJ1-5; weak D call: TRBD1 (5 bases). Germline V CDR1 and CDR2: SNHLY, FYNNEI. V was pared by 5 bases and J by 5 bases, with 13 bases between. This CDR3 has 14 amino acids. CDR3 DNA sequence: TGTGCCAGCAGTCAGACCAGGGCAGATCAGCCCCAGCATTTT. It translates to CASSQTRADQPQHF. Looking up the rest from reference TRBV2 and TRBJ1-5 gives the full variable domain: EPEVTQTPSHQVTQMGQEVILRCVPISNHLYFYWYRQILGQKVEFLVSFYNNEISEKSEIFDDQFSVERPDGSNFTLKIRSTKLEDSAMYFCASSQTRADQPQHFGDGTRLSIL.

V gene TRBV27 combines with J gene TRBJ2-3; weak D call: TRBD1 (5 bases). V was shortened by 2 bases and J by 6 bases, with 12 bases between the two germline ends. CDR1 MNHEY and CDR2 SMNVEV come from the germline V gene (reference sequence). The CDR3 is 14 residues long. The CDR3 loop is CASSLLGLWDTQYF. CDR3 in DNA: TGTGCCAGCAGTTTACTGGGGCTCTGGGATACGCAGTATTTT.

This chain connects TRBV7-8 to TRBJ2-3; D might be TRBD1 (6 bases). The CDR3 is 17 residues long. The germline V gene has CDR1 SGHVS and CDR2 FQNEAQ. The V end was cut by 1 base, the J end by 6 bases, with 20 bases between. The CDR3 sequence is CASSLVGLGTRGDTQYF. The CDR3 nucleotides are TGTGCCAGCAGCTTAGTCGGGTTGGGGACCAGGGGTGATACGCAGTATTTT.

This clone has only a few counts. The chain is built from TRBV5-4 and TRBJ1-1; D might be TRBD1 (5 bases). CDR3 length: 15 amino acids. CDR1 is SGHNT and CDR2 is YYREEE in the germline V gene (reference sequence). Trimming left V 0 bases short and J 4 bases short, with 13 bases between. CDR3 protein: CASSLDWGASTEAFF. CDR3 coding DNA: TGTGCCAGCAGCTTGGATTGGGGCGCAAGCACTGAAGCTTTCTTT.